This T cell receptor beta chain is drawn from a study of blood T cell repertoires in COVID-19. At the level of the study: PBMCs, B-cell-depleted T cells, or T cells provided the cDNA or gDNA that made up the material.

Authors' analysis steps: Amplification of reference gene primers was used by the study to estimate nucleated cell counts. TCRdb keeps only in-frame clones here, not all; method: immunoSEQ multiplex PCR. V, J and clone size are taken as reported in that table, and D and trimming were inferred from the DNA itself. The sample carries tens of thousands of clones, around 87% recorded once. V trimming: 0 bases; J trimming: 2 bases; junction bases outside the gene matches: 1. The CDR3 sequence is 14 residues long. Germline assignment: CDR1 SGHRS and CDR2 YFSETQ. Seattle's enrolled individuals joined amid active infection and were then monitored longitudinally.

The receptor comes from a woman aged 80 or over with COVID-19, enrolled during active disease. The sample consisted of peripheral blood. V gene TRBV5-1 combines with J gene TRBJ2-5, with TRBD1 matching over 7 bases. CDR3 sequence: CASSLATGQETQYF. The CDR3 nucleotides are TGCGCCAGCAGCTTGGCGACAGGGCAAGAGACCCAGTACTTC.